This T cell receptor beta chain was sequenced in a study of shared clonotypes between healthy human individuals. This clone was observed a single time. Antigen: not known. Additional DNA sequences in this sample encode the identical CDR3. Study-level findings and limits: Among a handful of donors, roughly 5% of naive CD4 clonotypes were found in common. Clonotypes not shared had lower generation probabilities than those common to all four donors.

At the deep level, the assay was run. Clones were sequenced by immunoSEQ multiplex PCR, and TCRdb holds only the in-frame ones, with some missing. The sample shows over a million clones, roughly 96% of them seen only once. Germline CDR1 is SGHVS and CDR2 is FNYEAQ. This CDR3 spans 13 amino acids. The V gene lost 3 bases and the J gene lost 1 base, with 3 bases spanning the gap. The sample comprised naive CD4+ T cells sorted from blood. Subset noted: CD45RA+ positively selected. V usage is TRBV7-6 and J usage is TRBJ2-2; D call uncertain. This receptor was identified in a man aged 25 to 40 in good health. The CDR3 coding sequence is TGTGCCAGCAGCTTGGGGAACACCGGGGAGCTGTTTTTT. It specifies CASSLGNTGELFF.